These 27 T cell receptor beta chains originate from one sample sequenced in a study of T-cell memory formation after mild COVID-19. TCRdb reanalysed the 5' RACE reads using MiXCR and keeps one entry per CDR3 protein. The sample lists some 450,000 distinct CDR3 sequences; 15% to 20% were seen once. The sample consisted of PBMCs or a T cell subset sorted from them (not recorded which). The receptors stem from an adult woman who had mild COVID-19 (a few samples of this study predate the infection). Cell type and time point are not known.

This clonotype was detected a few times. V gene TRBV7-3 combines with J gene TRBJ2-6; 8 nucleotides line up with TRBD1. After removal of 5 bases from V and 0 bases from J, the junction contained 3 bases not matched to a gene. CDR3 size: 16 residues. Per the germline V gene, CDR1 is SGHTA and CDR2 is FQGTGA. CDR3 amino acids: CASSDTGGSGANVLTF. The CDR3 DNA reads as TGTGCCAGCAGCGATACAGGGGGCTCTGGGGCCAACGTCCTGACTTTC.

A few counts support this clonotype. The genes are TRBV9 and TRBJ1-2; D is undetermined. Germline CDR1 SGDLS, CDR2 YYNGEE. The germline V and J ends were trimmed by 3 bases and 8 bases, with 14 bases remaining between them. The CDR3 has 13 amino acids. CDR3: CASSGLVGVGYTF. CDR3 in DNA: TGTGCCAGCAGCGGTCTCGTAGGAGTGGGCTACACCTTC.

The CDR3 spells CASSQTGTGVYEQYF. CDR3 bases: TGTGCCAGCTCACAAACCGGGACAGGGGTTTACGAGCAGTACTTC. The chain uses TRBV18 and TRBJ2-7; 10 positions match TRBD1. With V trimmed by 4 bases and J by 4 bases, 7 bases remained unmatched. Germline CDR1 and CDR2: KGHSH and LQKENI. CDR3 length equals 15 residues.

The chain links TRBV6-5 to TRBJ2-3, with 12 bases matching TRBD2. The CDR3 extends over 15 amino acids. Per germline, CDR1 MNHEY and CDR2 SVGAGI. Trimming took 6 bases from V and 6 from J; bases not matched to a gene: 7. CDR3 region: CASSRTSGTEDTQYF. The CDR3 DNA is TGTGCCAGCAGCCGGACTAGCGGGACTGAGGATACGCAGTATTTT.

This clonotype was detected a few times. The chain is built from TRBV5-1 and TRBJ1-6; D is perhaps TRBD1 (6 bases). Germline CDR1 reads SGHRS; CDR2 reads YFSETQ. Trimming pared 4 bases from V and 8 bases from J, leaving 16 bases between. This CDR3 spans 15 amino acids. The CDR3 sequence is CASSRQEAGDSPLHF. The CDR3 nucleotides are TGCGCCAGCAGCAGACAGGAGGCGGGAGATTCACCCCTCCACTTT.

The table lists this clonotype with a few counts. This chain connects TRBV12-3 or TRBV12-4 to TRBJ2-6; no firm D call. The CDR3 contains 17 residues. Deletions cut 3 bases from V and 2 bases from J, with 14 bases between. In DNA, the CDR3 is TGTGCCAGCAGTTTTCATGGTGTATCAACTGGGGCCAACGTCCTGACTTTC. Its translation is CASSFHGVSTGANVLTF.

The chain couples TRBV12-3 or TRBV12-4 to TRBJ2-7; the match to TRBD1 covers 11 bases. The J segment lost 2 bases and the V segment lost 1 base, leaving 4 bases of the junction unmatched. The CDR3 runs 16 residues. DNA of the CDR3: TGTGCCAGCAGTTTAGTAGGGACAGGGGGGGCCTACGAGCAGTACTTC. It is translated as CASSLVGTGGAYEQYF.

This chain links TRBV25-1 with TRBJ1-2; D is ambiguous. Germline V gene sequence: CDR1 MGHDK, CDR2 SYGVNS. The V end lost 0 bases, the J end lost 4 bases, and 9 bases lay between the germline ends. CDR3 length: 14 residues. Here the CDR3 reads CASSEYSEFYGYTF. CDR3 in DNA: TGTGCCAGCAGTGAATACTCAGAGTTCTATGGCTACACCTTC.

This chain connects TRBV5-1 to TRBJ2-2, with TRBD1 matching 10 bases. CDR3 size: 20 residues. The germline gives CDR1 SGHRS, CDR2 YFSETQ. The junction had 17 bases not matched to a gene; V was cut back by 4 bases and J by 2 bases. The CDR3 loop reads CASSRLFRDRGRNNTGELFF. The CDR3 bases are TGCGCCAGCAGCCGTCTGTTCCGGGACAGGGGCCGGAACAACACCGGGGAGCTGTTTTTT.

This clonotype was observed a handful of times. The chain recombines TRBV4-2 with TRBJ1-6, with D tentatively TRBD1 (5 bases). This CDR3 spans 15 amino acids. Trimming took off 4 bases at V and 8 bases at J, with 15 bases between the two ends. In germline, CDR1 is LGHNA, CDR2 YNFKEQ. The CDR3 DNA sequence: TGTGCCAGCAGCCGAAAGGGGAGCCTCGATTCACCCCTCCACTTT. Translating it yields CASSRKGSLDSPLHF.

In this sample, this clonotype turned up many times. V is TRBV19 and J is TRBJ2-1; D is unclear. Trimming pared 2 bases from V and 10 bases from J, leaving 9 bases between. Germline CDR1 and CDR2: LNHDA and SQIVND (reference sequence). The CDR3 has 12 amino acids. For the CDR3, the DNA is TGTGCCAGTAGTATATTCGGTGGGGAGCAGTTCTTC. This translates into CASSIFGGEQFF.

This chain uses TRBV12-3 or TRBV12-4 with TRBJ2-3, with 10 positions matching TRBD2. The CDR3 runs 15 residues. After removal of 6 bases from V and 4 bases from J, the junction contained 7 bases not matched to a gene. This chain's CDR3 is CASSPSGGTADTQYF. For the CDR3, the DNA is TGTGCCAGCAGCCCTAGCGGGGGCACTGCAGATACGCAGTATTTT.

CDR3 amino acids: CASSRGEFQETQYF. DNA for the CDR3: TGTGCCAGCAGCCGAGGGGAATTTCAAGAGACCCAGTACTTC. V is TRBV5-4 and J is TRBJ2-5; TRBD1 or TRBD2 may be the D gene (5 bases each). Germline V gives CDR1 SGHNT, CDR2 YYREEE (reference sequence). The CDR3 length is 14 residues. V dropped 4 bases and J dropped 2 bases, with 12 bases sitting between them.

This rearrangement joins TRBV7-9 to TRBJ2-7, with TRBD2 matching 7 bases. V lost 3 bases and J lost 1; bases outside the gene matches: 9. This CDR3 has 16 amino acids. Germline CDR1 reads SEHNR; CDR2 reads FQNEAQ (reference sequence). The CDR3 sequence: CASSLRPGGLSYEQYF. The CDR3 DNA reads TGTGCCAGCAGCTTGAGACCGGGGGGACTATCCTACGAGCAGTACTTC.

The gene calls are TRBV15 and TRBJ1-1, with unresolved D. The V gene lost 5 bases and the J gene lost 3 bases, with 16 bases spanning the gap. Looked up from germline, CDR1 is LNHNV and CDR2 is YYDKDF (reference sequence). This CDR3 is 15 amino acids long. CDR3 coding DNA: TGTGCCACCAGCTTCGGGTCCCCGACCGACACTGAAGCTTTCTTT. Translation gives CATSFGSPTDTEAFF.

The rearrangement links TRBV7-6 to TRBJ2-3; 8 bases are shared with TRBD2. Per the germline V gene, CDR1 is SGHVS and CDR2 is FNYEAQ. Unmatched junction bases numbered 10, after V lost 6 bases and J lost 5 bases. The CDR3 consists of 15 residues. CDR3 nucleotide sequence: TGTGCCAGCAGTCAGACGGGGGGGGCCGAAGATACGCAGTATTTT. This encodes CASSQTGGAEDTQYF.

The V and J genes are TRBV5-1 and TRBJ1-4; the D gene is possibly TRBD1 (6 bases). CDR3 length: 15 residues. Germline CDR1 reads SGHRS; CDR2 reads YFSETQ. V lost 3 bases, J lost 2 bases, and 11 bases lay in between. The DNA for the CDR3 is TGCGCCAGCAGCTCCACAGGGAAGACTAATGAAAAACTGTTTTTT. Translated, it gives CASSSTGKTNEKLFF.

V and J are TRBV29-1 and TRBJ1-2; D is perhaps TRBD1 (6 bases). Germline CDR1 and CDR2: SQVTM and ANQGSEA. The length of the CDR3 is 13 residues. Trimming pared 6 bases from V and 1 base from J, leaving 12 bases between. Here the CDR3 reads CSVPGHHNYGYTF. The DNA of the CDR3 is TGCAGCGTCCCGGGACACCATAACTATGGCTACACCTTC.

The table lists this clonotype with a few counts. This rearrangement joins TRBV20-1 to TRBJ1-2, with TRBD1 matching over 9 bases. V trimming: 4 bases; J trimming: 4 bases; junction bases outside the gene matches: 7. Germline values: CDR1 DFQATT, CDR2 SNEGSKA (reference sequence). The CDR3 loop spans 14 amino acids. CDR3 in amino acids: CSATQGANGYGYTF. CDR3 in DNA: TGCAGTGCTACACAGGGGGCGAATGGCTATGGCTACACCTTC.

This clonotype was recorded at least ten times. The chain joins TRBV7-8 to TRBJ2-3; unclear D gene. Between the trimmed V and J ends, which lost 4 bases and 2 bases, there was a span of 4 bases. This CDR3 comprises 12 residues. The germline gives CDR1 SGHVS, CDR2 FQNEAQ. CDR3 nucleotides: TGTGCCAGCAGCTCCCACACAGATACGCAGTATTTT. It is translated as CASSSHTDTQYF.

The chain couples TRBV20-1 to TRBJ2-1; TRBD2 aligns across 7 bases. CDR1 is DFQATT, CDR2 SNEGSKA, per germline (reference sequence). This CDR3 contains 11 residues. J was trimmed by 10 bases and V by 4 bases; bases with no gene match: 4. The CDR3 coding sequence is TGCAGTGCTAATCGGGAGGAAGAGCAGTTCTTC. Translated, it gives CSANREEEQFF.

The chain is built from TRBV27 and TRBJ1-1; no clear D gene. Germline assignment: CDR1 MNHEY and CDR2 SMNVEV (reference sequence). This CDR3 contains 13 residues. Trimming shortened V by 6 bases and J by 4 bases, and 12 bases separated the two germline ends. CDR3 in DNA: TGTGCCAGCAGCGTGGCGTCTTCCACTGAAGCTTTCTTT. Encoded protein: CASSVASSTEAFF.

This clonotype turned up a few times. CDR3 in amino acids: CASSLASVTGRIQETQYF. The DNA of the CDR3 is TGTGCCAGCAGCTTAGCGTCAGTGACAGGACGTATCCAAGAGACCCAGTACTTC. V gene TRBV7-8 combines with J gene TRBJ2-5; tentatively, D is TRBD1 (6 bases). This CDR3 has 18 amino acids. Deletions cut 0 bases from V and 1 base from J, with 18 bases between. The germline V gene encodes CDR1 SGHVS and CDR2 FQNEAQ.

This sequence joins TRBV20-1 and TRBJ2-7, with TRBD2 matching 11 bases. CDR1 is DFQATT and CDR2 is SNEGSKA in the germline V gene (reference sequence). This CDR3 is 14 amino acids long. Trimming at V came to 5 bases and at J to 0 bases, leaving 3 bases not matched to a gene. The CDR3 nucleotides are TGCAGTGCTGGACTAGCGGGCGACTCCTACGAGCAGTACTTC. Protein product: CSAGLAGDSYEQYF.

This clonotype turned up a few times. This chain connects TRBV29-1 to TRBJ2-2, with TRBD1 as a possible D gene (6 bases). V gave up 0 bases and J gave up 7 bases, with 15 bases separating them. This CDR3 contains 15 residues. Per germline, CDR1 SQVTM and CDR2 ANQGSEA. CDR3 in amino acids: CSVEDSGGNFGELFF. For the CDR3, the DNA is TGCAGCGTTGAAGACTCTGGGGGCAACTTCGGGGAGCTGTTTTTT.

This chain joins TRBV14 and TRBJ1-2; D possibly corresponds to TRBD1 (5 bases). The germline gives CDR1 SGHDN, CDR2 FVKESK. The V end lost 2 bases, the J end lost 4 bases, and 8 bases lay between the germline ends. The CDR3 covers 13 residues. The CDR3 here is CASSQYGTYGYTF. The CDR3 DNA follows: TGTGCCAGCAGCCAATATGGGACCTATGGCTACACCTTC.

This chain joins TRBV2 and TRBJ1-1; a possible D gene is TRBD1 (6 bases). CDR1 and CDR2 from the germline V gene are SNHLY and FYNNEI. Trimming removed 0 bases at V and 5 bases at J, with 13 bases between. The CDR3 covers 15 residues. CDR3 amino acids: CASSEAGGGRTEAFF. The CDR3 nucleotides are TGTGCCAGCAGTGAAGCGGGAGGGGGGAGGACTGAAGCTTTCTTT.